This T cell receptor beta chain was sequenced during a study of cytomegalovirus exposure and HLA in healthy donors (dated by TCRdb to about 2017). General notes on the study: An earlier analysis of about 560 of the donors reported under 300 Gb of sequence data and 95 million to 130 million unique TCR beta sequences obtained from about 179 million T cells. The genetic ancestry cluster associated with self-reported Caucasian donors included around four fifths of the 398 genotyped donors. In addition to the first cohort of 666 subjects, a separate validation cohort of 100 to 150 different subjects was used. Donor age, sex, ethnicity and CMV serostatus were collected together with the repertoire data. The later analysis used no new phenotypic data to find candidate immune exposures, relying instead on TCR beta sequences and their occurrence across donors. About 320 gigabases of sequencing data and approximately 84 million unique TCR sequences were included in an early release covering several hundred HLA-typed donors. In a later analysis, previously published TCR beta repertoires from 550 to 750 donors were re-analyzed and high-resolution HLA genotyping was added so that TCR occurrence patterns could be studied. HLA typing covered class I and class II loci at four-digit resolution. High-throughput TCR immunosequencing, statistical association of individual TCRs with disease status, and machine learning were combined to predict cytomegalovirus infection status. About five DR-DQ haplotypes were treated as single units for association and clustering because of strong linkage in the cohort. Typing coverage differed by locus: A, B, C, DRB1 and DQB1 were typed in roughly 620-640 donors, DQA1 in about 550, DPA1 in over 600, and DPB1 in 400 to 480. In a later genetic analysis, genome-wide SNP genotypes for about 60% of the 666 donors were used, and that subset was treated as a discovery cohort. Among roughly 400 genotyped donors of the cohort, an average of around 220,000 unique TCR beta nucleotide sequences was sequenced per donor, of which roughly 18% were non-productive. The study was designed to test whether signatures of past pathogen exposure could be identified by cataloging public T cell receptors. An earlier analysis of 587 of the donors used high-throughput TCR beta sequencing to judge whether each TCR beta V gene segment behaved as functional or pseudogenic. Every repertoire in the discovery cohort had been generated on one and the same sequencing platform. The study used immunosequencing to profile the T cell repertoires of 666 subjects and linked those repertoires to cytomegalovirus serostatus. Broader findings and caveats from the paper: Because HLA typing was unavailable for some donors at each locus, only the typed subset was used in association tests. A further reported finding was that TCR beta sequences accurately predicted the HLA-A and HLA-B alleles for most subjects in the first cohort. In a later analysis, several top co-occurrence clusters were reported to appear linked to parvovirus B19, influenza, CMV and Epstein-Barr virus. The 87-base-pair reads could not distinguish some IMGT-functional V segments, including TRBV6-2 and TRBV6-3, so those segments were excluded. A few of the identified cytomegalovirus-associated TCR beta chains were confirmed in vitro to be specific for cytomegalovirus antigens. Because counts were too low, some 17 rarely observed V segments, including chromosome 9 orphons, were left out of the earlier analysis of 500 to 750 of the donors. According to the authors, the approach could potentially be generalized to other disease states and immunological phenotypes. The cohort was sequenced for TCR beta chains only, and without alpha or paired-chain data the features that could be detected were limited. The sequencing pipeline was judged likely to have produced a cluster of highly shared sequence variants as a technical artifact. Linkage disequilibrium might explain the correlated functional status among segregating V segments, but an unknown experimental factor could not be excluded. Immune exposure information for the cohort was limited to CMV serostatus. Specific HLA alleles were associated with 16,951 TCR beta sequences at a false discovery rate of 0.05 in a later analysis. In an earlier analysis of around 600 of the donors, most TCR beta V segments were observed in productive rearrangements about 90% or about 30% of the time, broadly matching IMGT annotations. Roughly uniform sequencing depth across donors was assumed in presence/absence analyses, although this assumption may not hold. Cytomegalovirus status was reported to be diagnosed by the classifier with high specificity and sensitivity in both the original and validation cohorts. According to a later genetic analysis, donors in an Asian-associated ancestry cluster had fewer N-insertions in productive TCRs than the approximately 670-donor mean. In a later analysis, HLA-associated TCR beta chains were found to be more clonally expanded and to have lower generation probabilities than equally common non-associated chains. In a later analysis, TCR association rates were found to vary across HLA loci, with the most associated TCRs seen for DRB1 alleles and the fewest for HLA-C alleles. The study gave a list of more than 150 TCR beta chains associated with cytomegalovirus. Most TCR sequences were observed very rarely across donors, whereas some public TCRs were present in many individuals. A later analysis found that most CMV-associated TCR beta chains appeared HLA-restricted, with HLA associations seemingly driven largely by CMV exposure. When HLA alleles, especially DR and DQ, strongly co-occurred, attributing TCR associations to individual alleles was difficult. In a later genetic analysis, a missense DCLRE1C variant was associated with V-gene and J-gene trimming of TCR beta chains, and the association was replicated in an independent cohort.

The cohort consisted of hundreds of healthy bone marrow donors. At the time of sampling, every cohort member was nominally healthy, though immune exposures that went unrecorded were likely present. The donor tested CMV seropositive, placing the donor among the approximately 290 seropositive members of the cohort. A peripheral blood sample was provided by each donor, and peripheral blood mononuclear cells were used for TCR beta sequencing. The Qiagen DNeasy Blood Extraction Kit was used to extract genomic DNA from the blood cell samples. A word on this clone: Its recognized antigen is unknown. No clone much larger than this one lies a single base away; base qualities are absent.

The library was obtained by the immunoSEQ multiplex PCR assay. The multiplex PCR relied on a mix of 60 forward primers for TCR Vbeta segments and 13 reverse primers for TCR Jbeta segments. Amplification of the CDR3 region of rearranged TCR beta genes was performed with a multiplex PCR assay on genomic DNA. Amplified TCR beta libraries were sequenced as 87-base-pair reads on the Illumina HiSeq System. In the paper's pipeline: A later analysis counted approximately 84 million unique TCR beta chains across the 700 or so repertoires, and roughly 10 million of these chains were shared by at least two donors. Raw reads were error-corrected and collapsed into unique sequences with a nearest-neighbor algorithm that merged closely related sequences to remove PCR and sequencing errors. Alignment of CDR3 sequences to IMGT reference sequences was used to assign V, D and J gene segments. For a sequence to be retained, at least a six-nucleotide match to both a V gene segment and a J gene segment was required. Rearrangements were called productive when the CDR3 lacked stop codons and stayed in frame with V and J; all others were non-productive. Following IMGT convention, CDR3 was defined as the stretch from the second conserved V-encoded cysteine to the conserved J-encoded phenylalanine. Sequences without an unambiguous match to a single V gene segment were excluded from the earlier analysis of several hundred of the donors. In an earlier analysis of around 600 of the donors, V segments were called functional above 56.7% productive rearrangements and were called segregating when the between-donor standard deviation exceeded 5%. A statistical classification framework was built to diagnose cytomegalovirus status from the catalog of TCR beta chain sequences. In a later analysis, TCR nucleotide sequences were compared against IMGT/GENE-DB human TR gene sequences so that V and J genes could be assigned. The TCRdist pipeline was used in a later analysis to assign CDR3 sequences and most-parsimonious VDJ recombination scenarios. In a later analysis, each TCR beta chain was defined by its CDR3 amino acid sequence together with its V-gene family, and reads lacking a unique V-gene family were excluded. A later analysis removed 500 to 600 highly shared, low-generation-probability nucleotide sequences to deal with suspected cross-contamination and a sequencing artifact. In a later analysis, a clonal expansion index for each public chain was calculated from normalized within-repertoire ranks of inferred template counts. In a later analysis, generation probabilities were computed with a VDJ recombination model fitted to out-of-frame rearrangements, and the resulting probabilities were checked against IGoR. In a later analysis, TCR-TCR, TCR-HLA and TCR-CMV co-occurrence was scored with hypergeometric tests, and a repertoire-size bias correction was applied to TCR pairs. False discovery rates were estimated in a later analysis by permuting HLA or CMV assignments 20 times. In a later analysis, co-occurring TCRs were grouped using DBSCAN, and TCRdist sequence similarity was added for clustering within HLA-allele-positive subsets. Repertoires with fewer than 30,000 or more than 120,000 public chains were left out of co-occurrence clustering, as were a few repertoires with anomalous nucleotide sharing. The table was pulled from immuneACCESS by TCRdb, which kept in-frame rearrangements only. Such tables lose some clones; where checked, under half of the loss comes from unresolved V genes, and the rest has no known cause. That table supplies the V and J calls and clone size; D and trimming were determined from the DNA. This sample comprises fewer than 110,000 clones, roughly three quarters of them detected only once. Approximately 10% of the sample is held by the ten biggest clonotypes.

The germline V gene supplies CDR1 MGHRA and CDR2 YSYEKL. Deletion took 3 bases off V and 7 bases off J, with a span of 10 bases between the germline ends. The cysteine opens and the phenylalanine closes a CDR3 of 12 amino acids. Left in the record is the CDR3 DNA by itself, 36 bases read in frame from the first base. The sequence is built from TRBV4-1 and TRBJ2-7, with the identity of the D gene unclear. Sequencing used PBMCs. This clonotype was sampled from a woman younger than 35 in good health and CMV-seropositive. The encoded CDR3 is CASSQSVGEQYF. The DNA is as follows: TGCGCCAGCAGCCAGTCGGTCGGGGAGCAGTACTTC.